The rows below give T cell receptor beta chains drawn from one sample of a study of cytomegalovirus exposure and HLA in healthy donors. Using immunoSEQ multiplex PCR, the repertoire was profiled, and TCRdb retains in-frame clones only, with some absent. Altogether roughly 140,000 clones are present, 80% being singletons, with the ten largest covering just over 4.5%. Sequencing was done on a sample of PBMCs. Source of these receptors: a man aged 40-49 years in good health and CMV-seronegative. Each CDR3 is given with its conserved first and last residue. The D gene is left open where the match is weak. For some rows the clone size is stated as once, few or many, or as a class when expanded; others skip it.

clone_size,d_call,v_call,j_call,cdr3_aa,cdr3_nt
-,-,TRBV7-6,TRBJ1-1,CASSPASTEAFF,TGTGCCAGCAGCCCCGCCAGCACTGAAGCTTTCTTT
-,-,TRBV9,TRBJ1-5,CASSSTPPSNQPQHF,TGTGCCAGCAGCTCCACACCGCCTAGCAATCAGCCCCAGCATTTT
-,TRBD2,TRBV5-1,TRBJ2-1,CASSWGTSGGANEQFF,TGCGCCAGCAGCTGGGGGACTAGCGGGGGGGCGAATGAGCAGTTCTTC
few,TRBD1,TRBV19,TRBJ1-5,CASSGTGLSNQPQHF,TGTGCCAGTAGTGGGACAGGTCTTAGCAATCAGCCCCAGCATTTT
-,-,TRBV4-1,TRBJ2-2,CASSQEGGAAPGELFF,TGCGCCAGCAGCCAAGAGGGGGGGGCTGCTCCCGGGGAGCTGTTTTTT
-,TRBD1,TRBV15,TRBJ1-1,CATSRGGTGANEAFF,TGTGCCACCAGCAGAGGAGGGACAGGCGCCAATGAAGCTTTCTTT
-,-,TRBV19,TRBJ2-5,CATTEQGQETQYF,TGTGCCACAACGGAACAGGGACAAGAGACCCAGTACTTC
few,-,TRBV6-5,TRBJ1-1,CASSYSRQNTEAFF,TGTGCCAGCAGTTACTCGAGGCAGAACACTGAAGCTTTCTTT
once,-,TRBV27,TRBJ1-4,CASSSWEGKLFF,TGTGCCAGCAGTAGCTGGGAGGGGAAACTGTTTTTT
-,-,TRBV2,TRBJ2-5,CASSGQVKETQYF,TGTGCCAGCAGTGGCCAGGTCAAAGAGACCCAGTACTTC
-,-,TRBV5-1,TRBJ2-7,CASSLVDNTYEQYF,TGCGCCAGCAGCTTGGTCGACAACACCTACGAGCAGTACTTC
few,TRBD2,TRBV7-8,TRBJ2-1,CASYPRRGGSYNEQFF,TGTGCCAGCTACCCCAGGCGGGGGGGATCCTACAATGAGCAGTTCTTC
-,-,TRBV5-1,TRBJ1-2,CASSPSTGHYGYTF,TGCGCCAGCAGCCCCAGTACAGGGCACTATGGCTACACCTTC
-,-,TRBV6-5,TRBJ1-5,CASRKDSRNQPQHF,TGTGCCAGCAGAAAGGACAGTCGCAATCAGCCCCAGCATTTT
-,TRBD1,TRBV29-1,TRBJ2-7,CSVVKGQGRPYEQYF,TGCAGCGTTGTAAAGGGACAGGGAAGGCCCTACGAGCAGTACTTC
-,TRBD2,TRBV5-1,TRBJ2-5,CASSSEVAGGGETQYF,TGCGCCAGCAGCTCCGAGGTAGCGGGGGGAGGCGAGACCCAGTACTTC
-,-,TRBV7-8,TRBJ2-5,CASSSTELQETQYF,TGTGCCAGCAGTTCTACAGAACTCCAAGAGACCCAGTACTTC
once,TRBD1,TRBV6-5,TRBJ2-7,CASSYLGQGNEQYF,TGTGCCAGCAGTTACTTGGGACAGGGGAACGAGCAGTACTTC
-,-,TRBV11-1,TRBJ2-7,CASSLRQDLSEQYF,TGTGCCAGCAGCTTAAGGCAGGACTTATCCGAGCAGTACTTC
-,-,TRBV5-1,TRBJ1-5,CASSFGGEGGPQHF,TGCGCCAGCAGCTTTGGAGGGGAGGGGGGGCCCCAGCATTTT
-,TRBD2,TRBV19,TRBJ2-3,CASRVTSGEPDTQYF,TGTGCCAGTAGGGTTACTAGCGGAGAGCCAGATACGCAGTATTTT
-,TRBD1,TRBV7-3,TRBJ2-1,CASSPQGARNEQFF,TGTGCCAGCAGCCCGCAGGGGGCGAGGAATGAGCAGTTCTTC
once,TRBD1,TRBV25-1,TRBJ1-1,CASSDPGQGRLSAFF,TGTGCCAGCAGTGACCCCGGACAGGGGAGGTTGAGTGCTTTCTTT
-,-,TRBV7-8,TRBJ1-1,CASSHTRMDRMRGAFF,TGTGCCAGCAGCCATACTCGAATGGACAGAATGAGAGGAGCTTTCTTT
-,TRBD2,TRBV2,TRBJ2-5,CASNLAGGRETQYF,TGTGCCAGCAATTTAGCGGGGGGGCGGGAGACCCAGTACTTC
-,-,TRBV27,TRBJ1-2,CASSSQLQGSYGYTF,TGTGCCAGCAGTTCCCAGTTACAGGGCTCCTATGGCTACACCTTC